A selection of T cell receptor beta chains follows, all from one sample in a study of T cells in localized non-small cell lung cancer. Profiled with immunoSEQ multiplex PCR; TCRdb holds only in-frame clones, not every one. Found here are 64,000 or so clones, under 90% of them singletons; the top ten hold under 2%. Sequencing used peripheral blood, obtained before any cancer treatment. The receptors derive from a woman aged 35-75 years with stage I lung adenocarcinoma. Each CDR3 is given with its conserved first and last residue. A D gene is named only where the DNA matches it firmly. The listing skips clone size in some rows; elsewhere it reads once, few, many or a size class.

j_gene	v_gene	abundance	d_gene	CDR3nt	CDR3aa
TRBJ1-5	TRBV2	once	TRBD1	TGTGCCAGCTCGGGACAGCAAGATCAGCCCCAGCATTTT	CASSGQQDQPQHF
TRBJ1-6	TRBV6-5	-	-	TGTGCCAGCAGTTACTCGGATGGGGCGTCGTTTCTCCACTTT	CASSYSDGASFLHF
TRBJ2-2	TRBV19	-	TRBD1	TGTGCCAGTCGGAGGACAGGGAACACCGGGGAGCTGTTTTTT	CASRRTGNTGELFF
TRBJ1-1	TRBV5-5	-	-	TGTGCCAGCAGCTTGGGGCCAAACACTGAAGCTTTCTTT	CASSLGPNTEAFF
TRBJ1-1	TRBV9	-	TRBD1	TGTGCCAGCAGCAGCCGGACAGGGGTGACTGAAGCTTTCTTT	CASSSRTGVTEAFF
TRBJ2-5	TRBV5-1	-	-	TGCGCCAGCAGCTCAGGGCGAGCAGGAGAGACCCAGTACTTC	CASSSGRAGETQYF
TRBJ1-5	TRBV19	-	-	TGTGCCAGTAGTATAATTAAGGCTCAGCCCCAGCATTTT	CASSIIKAQPQHF
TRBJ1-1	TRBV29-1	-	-	TGCAGCGTTTCCGACCGGAACACTGAAGCTTTCTTT	CSVSDRNTEAFF
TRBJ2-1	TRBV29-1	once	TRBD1	TGCAGCGTTGTGAAGACAGGGGGCTACGAAAATGAGCAGTTCTTC	CSVVKTGGYENEQFF
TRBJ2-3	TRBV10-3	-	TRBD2	TGTGCCATCAGTGAAGGGACTAGCGGGGGGGCCCCCCCAGATACGCAGTATTTT	CAISEGTSGGAPPDTQYF
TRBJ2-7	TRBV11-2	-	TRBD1	TGTGCCAGCAGCCCCTATCAGGGGACAGGGGTCGAGCAGTACTTC	CASSPYQGTGVEQYF
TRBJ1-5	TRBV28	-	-	TGTGCCAGCATCCGGGACACAAATCAGCCCCAGCATTTT	CASIRDTNQPQHF
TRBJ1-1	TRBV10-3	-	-	TGTGCCATCAGTGAGAGTCAAGCTGAAGCTTTCTTT	CAISESQAEAFF
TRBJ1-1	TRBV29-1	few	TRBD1	TGCAGCGTTCTTCGACAGGGGTGGAACACTGAAGCTTTCTTT	CSVLRQGWNTEAFF
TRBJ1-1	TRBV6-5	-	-	TGTGCCAGCTACAGGGTCGCGAACACTGAAGCTTTCTTT	CASYRVANTEAFF
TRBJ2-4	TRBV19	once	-	TGTGCCAGTAGTATAGGGGGCCACACAGGGGCCAAAAACATTCAGTACTTC	CASSIGGHTGAKNIQYF
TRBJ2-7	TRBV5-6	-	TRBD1	TGTGCCAGCACCCCCACAGGGGACTACGAGCAGTACTTC	CASTPTGDYEQYF
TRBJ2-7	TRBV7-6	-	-	TGTGCCAGCAGCTTAGGATCGGGGGACTACGAGCAGTACTTC	CASSLGSGDYEQYF
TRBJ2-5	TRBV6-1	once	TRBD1	TGTGCCAGCAGTGAGGGACAGGGTGGAGAGACCCAGTACTTC	CASSEGQGGETQYF
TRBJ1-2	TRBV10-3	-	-	TGTGCCATCAGCGGGGGACTGTTTTATGGCTACACCTTC	CAISGGLFYGYTF
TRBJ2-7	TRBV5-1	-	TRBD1	TGCGCCAGCAGCTGGGAAGGGACAGGTCCCTACGAGCAGTACTTC	CASSWEGTGPYEQYF
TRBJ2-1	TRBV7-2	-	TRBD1	TGTGCCAGCAGCTTCCCGGGACAGAGGGGTGAGCAGTTCTTC	CASSFPGQRGEQFF
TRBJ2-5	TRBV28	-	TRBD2	TGTGCCAGCAGTCCCGGACTAGCGGGAGGGGAAGAGACCCAGTACTTC	CASSPGLAGGEETQYF
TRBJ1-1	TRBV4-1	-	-	TGCGCCAGCAGCCACAGCGGGCCCAACACTGAAGCTTTCTTT	CASSHSGPNTEAFF
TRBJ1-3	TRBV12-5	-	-	TGTGCTAGTGGTTTGAGTGCTGGAAACACCATATATTTT	CASGLSAGNTIYF
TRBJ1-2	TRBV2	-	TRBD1	TGTGCCAGCAGTGAAGCACAGGGGGCGCCGGGAGGCTACACCTTC	CASSEAQGAPGGYTF
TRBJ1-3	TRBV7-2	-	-	TGTGCCAGCAGCTTAGAATGGCAGGGCTTCTCTGGAAACACCATATATTTT	CASSLEWQGFSGNTIYF
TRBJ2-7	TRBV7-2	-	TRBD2	TGTGCCAGCAGCTTAGCCCTGATCAAGCGGGAGGTGGCCTACGAGCAGTACTTC	CASSLALIKREVAYEQYF
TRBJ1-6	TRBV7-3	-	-	TGTGCCAGCAGCTTAACAGGCAGGGAGGTGAATTCACCCCTCCACTTT	CASSLTGREVNSPLHF
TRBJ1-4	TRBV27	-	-	TGTGCCAGCAGTTTAACCCCCGGGGGAGGTCGGGAAAAACTGTTTTTT	CASSLTPGGGREKLFF
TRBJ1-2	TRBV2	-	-	TGTGCCAGCAGTGACACAGGGCTTAGTAAGGGCTACACCTTC	CASSDTGLSKGYTF
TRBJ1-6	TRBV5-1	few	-	TGCGCCAGCAGCTTGGTGGGCGGTTCACCCCTCCACTTT	CASSLVGGSPLHF
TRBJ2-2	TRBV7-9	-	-	TGTGCCAGCAGCTTTAAACGGGACGCGAACACCGGGGAGCTGTTTTTT	CASSFKRDANTGELFF
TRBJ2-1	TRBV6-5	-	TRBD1	TGTGCCAGCAGTTACGGCTCCGGGACAGGGAACAATGAGCAGTTCTTC	CASSYGSGTGNNEQFF
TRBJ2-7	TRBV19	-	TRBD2	TGTGCCAGTAGGGGACTAGCGGGGGACGAGCAGTACTTC	CASRGLAGDEQYF
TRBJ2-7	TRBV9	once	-	TGTGCCAGCAGCGTACTTACCCACGGACTGGCCCTCGAGCAGTACTTC	CASSVLTHGLALEQYF
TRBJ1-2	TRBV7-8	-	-	TGTGCCAGCAGCTTAGCAGGGACGGATGGCTACACCTTC	CASSLAGTDGYTF
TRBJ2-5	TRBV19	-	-	TGTGCCAGTACCCACGAAGAGACCCAGTACTTC	CASTHEETQYF
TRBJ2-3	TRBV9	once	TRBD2	TGTGCCAGCAGCGTCGCCCTAGCGGGAACGACAGATACGCAGTATTTT	CASSVALAGTTDTQYF
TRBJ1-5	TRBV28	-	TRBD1	TGTGCCAGCAGCCCTCAGGGGGTCGATCAGCCCCAGCATTTT	CASSPQGVDQPQHF
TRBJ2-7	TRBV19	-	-	TGTGCCAGTAGTATAGTCTCAAGGGGGGCCTACGAGCAGTACTTC	CASSIVSRGAYEQYF